The 10 T cell receptor beta chains in this list originate from one sample, sequenced in a study of low-dose radiotherapy and immunotherapy resistance in tumors. First-strand cDNA used TRAV- and TRBV-specific primers, covering alpha and beta chains. Over roughly 19 PCR cycles, TCRs were amplified from a constant-region primer and V-primer adapter. TCRdb re-analysed the reads in MiXCR, keeping a single row per CDR3 protein. The sample holds fewer than 90,000 distinct CDR3 sequences, around 31% seen once. Time point meaning: before trial treatment. The material sequenced was PBMCs, taken before treatment. The receptors were sampled from a female donor with ovarian cancer.

The J gene is TRBJ1-3, the V gene TRBV28; TRBD1 is a possible D gene (6 bases). CDR3 length: 15 amino acids. Germline V gives CDR1 MDHEN, CDR2 SYDVKM. The V end lost 10 bases, the J end lost 0 bases, and 16 bases lay between the germline ends. The CDR3 DNA reads TGTGCCACGACGGACAGCATCCTCTCTGGAAACACCATATATTTT. This sequence encodes CATTDSILSGNTIYF.

This clonotype has at least ten counts. V is TRBV10-3 and J is TRBJ1-1; 8 bases fit TRBD1. V lost 11 bases, J lost 0 bases, and 20 bases stayed unmatched. Germline CDR1 reads ENHRY; CDR2 reads SYGVKD. CDR3 size: 18 residues. The CDR3 nucleotides are TGTGCCGCCCGGGGGAGGCCGGGACAGGTAAAAATGAACACTGAAGCTTTCTTT. Its protein product is CAARGRPGQVKMNTEAFF.

This clonotype was observed at least ten times. The V and J genes are TRBV30 and TRBJ2-7; D might be TRBD1 (6 bases). This CDR3 has 13 residues. Germline V gives CDR1 GTSNPN, CDR2 SVGIG (reference sequence). The V end lost 3 bases, the J end lost 4 bases, and 13 bases lay between the germline ends. CDR3 coding DNA: TGTGCCTGGAGCCCAGGGGCCGGATACGAGCAGTACTTC. Protein sequence: CAWSPGAGYEQYF.

This clonotype has a count of ten or more. This chain joins TRBV21-1 and TRBJ2-5; TRBD2 is the table's D call, not checked against the DNA. TRBV21-1 has pseudogene status. The CDR3 has 20 amino acids. DNA of the CDR3: TGTGCCAGCAGCAAAGTGTTGTCAGGGACTAGCGGGGGGGCAGGAGAGACCCAGTACTTC. Its translation: CASSKVLSGTSGGAGETQYF.

The rearrangement links TRBV6-5 to TRBJ2-7, with TRBD2 identical over 12 bases. After removal of 6 bases from V and 4 bases from J, the junction contained 4 bases not matched to a gene. The germline CDR1 and CDR2 sequences are MNHEY and SVGAGI. The CDR3 is made up of 14 amino acids. CDR3 coding DNA: TGTGCCAGCAGAGGACTAGCGGGAAGGTACGAGCAGTACTTC. This sequence encodes CASRGLAGRYEQYF.

In this sample, this clonotype turned up many times. This chain connects TRBV20-1 to TRBJ2-1, with 8 nucleotides matching TRBD1. The V gene end was trimmed by 3 bases and the J gene end by 7 bases; junction bases not matched to a gene: 11. Germline V lookup: CDR1 DFQATT, CDR2 SNEGSKA (reference sequence). The length of the CDR3 is 15 residues. CDR3 coding DNA: TGCAGTGCTAGCGACGCAGGGGGCGCGGGGAATGAGCAGTTCTTC. Translating it yields CSASDAGGAGNEQFF.

This clonotype has only one observation. The chain employs TRBV12-5 and TRBJ2-7; TRBD2 matches 9 bases. V dropped 5 bases and J dropped 0; count of bases not matched to a gene: 8. The CDR3 covers 16 residues. Germline V gene sequence: CDR1 LGHNT, CDR2 FRNRAP. The CDR3 sequence: CASGPVLAGNSYEQYF. The CDR3 DNA reads TGTGCTAGTGGTCCGGTTCTAGCGGGGAACTCCTACGAGCAGTACTTC.

This clonotype was recorded at least ten times. V usage is TRBV24-1 and J usage is TRBJ2-1; no clear D. V lost 1 base and J 7 bases, leaving 7 bases between the germline ends. Germline-derived CDR1 and CDR2 are KGHDR and SFDVKD. CDR3 length equals 13 residues. CDR3 in amino acids: CATSDFMVNEQFF. The CDR3, as DNA: TGTGCCACCAGTGATTTTATGGTAAATGAGCAGTTCTTC.

For this clonotype: A much bigger clone sits one base away, suggesting this may be a read error. The genes are TRBV13 and TRBJ2-3; 10 nucleotides align to TRBD1. V lost 5 bases, J lost 6 bases, and 14 bases stayed unmatched. The germline V gene encodes CDR1 PRHDT and CDR2 FYEKMQ (reference sequence). The CDR3 is made up of 17 amino acids. DNA for the CDR3: TGTGCCAGCAGCGGTAGACAGCCCGGGACAGGGGACGATACGCAGTATTTT. The encoded protein is CASSGRQPGTGDDTQYF.

This clonotype has just a few counts. This sequence is one base from a far larger clone and is likely a read error. This chain uses TRBV11-2 with TRBJ2-7; 14 bases map to TRBD2. CDR1 and CDR2 from the germline V gene are SGHAT and FQNNGV. Unmatched junction bases numbered 14, after V lost 3 bases and J lost 7 bases. CDR3 length: 18 residues. The CDR3 sequence is CASSFTLLTSGRVNEQYF. The CDR3 coding sequence is TGTGCCAGCAGCTTTACCCTCCTGACTAGCGGGAGGGTAAATGAGCAGTACTTC. Supplemented by reference TRBV11-2 and TRBJ2-7, the full variable domain reads EAGVAQSPRYKIIEKRQSVAFWCNPISGHATLYWYQQILGQGPKLLIQFQNNGVVDDSQLPKDRFSAERLKGVDSTLKIQPAKLEDSAVYLCASSFTLLTSGRVNEQYFGPGTRLTVT.